This TCR beta chain was recovered during a study of control samples from healthy donors and cancer patients. J lost 5 bases, V lost 5 bases, and 7 bases had no gene match. Germline CDR1 and CDR2: MNHEY and SMNVEV (reference sequence). CDR3 length equals 14 residues. The table came from immunoSEQ multiplex PCR; TCRdb's copy has only in-frame clones and leaves some out. This repertoire includes some 180,000 clones. The sequencing sample was made of blood. V usage is TRBV27 and J usage is TRBJ1-2, with 8 bases lining up with TRBD1. The receptor comes from a woman in her thirties in good health. The CDR3 region has the DNA TGTGCCAGCAGTACACCCGGACAGGGTTATGGCTACACCTTC. Translating gives CASSTPGQGYGYTF.